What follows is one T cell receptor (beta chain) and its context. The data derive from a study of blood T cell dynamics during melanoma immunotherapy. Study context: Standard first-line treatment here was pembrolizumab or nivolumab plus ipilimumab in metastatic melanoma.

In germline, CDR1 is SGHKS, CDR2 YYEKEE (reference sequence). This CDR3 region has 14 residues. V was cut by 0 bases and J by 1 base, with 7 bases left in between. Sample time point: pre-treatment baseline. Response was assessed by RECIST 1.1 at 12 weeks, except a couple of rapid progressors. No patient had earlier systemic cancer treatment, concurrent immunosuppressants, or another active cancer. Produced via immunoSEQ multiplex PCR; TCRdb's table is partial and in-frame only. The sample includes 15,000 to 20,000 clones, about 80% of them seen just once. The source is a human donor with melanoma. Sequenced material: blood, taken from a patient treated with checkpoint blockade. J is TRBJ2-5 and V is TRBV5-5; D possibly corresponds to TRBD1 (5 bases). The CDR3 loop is CASSLGTSQETQYF. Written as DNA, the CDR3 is TGTGCCAGCAGCTTGGGGACATCCCAAGAGACCCAGTACTTC.